One sample yielded the 27 T cell receptor beta chains listed below, sequenced in a study of post-analysis software for immune sequencing data. TCR beta cDNA libraries had unique molecular identifiers. TCRdb passed the PCR reads through MiXCR, listing each CDR3 protein once. The data hold 150,000 to 200,000 distinct CDR3 sequences, with under 40% observed a single time. This specimen consisted of blood, obtained after autologous hematopoietic stem cell transplantation. The receptors originated from a girl aged 5 to 17 with multiple sclerosis.

The V and J genes are TRBV5-1 and TRBJ2-1; 9 nucleotides align to TRBD1. This CDR3 spans 16 amino acids. Germline-derived CDR1 and CDR2 are SGHRS and YFSETQ. Germline trimming cut 4 bases from V and 4 bases from J; bases unmatched to any gene: 9. The CDR3 sequence: CASSHLGTGLYNEQFF. As DNA, the CDR3 is TGCGCCAGCAGCCATTTAGGGACAGGGCTTTACAATGAGCAGTTCTTC.

The J gene is TRBJ2-4, the V gene TRBV20-1, with 7 bases matching TRBD1. TRBJ2-7 matches the DNA end more closely, so the J call is doubtful. Per the germline V gene, CDR1 is DFQATT and CDR2 is SNEGSKA (reference sequence). This CDR3 has 13 amino acids. The CDR3 region is CSASLGTAYEQYF. The CDR3 DNA is TGCAGTGCTAGTCTCGGGACAGCCTACGAGCAGTACTTC.

The chain employs TRBV29-1 and TRBJ1-4; the match to TRBD1 covers 8 bases. Germline V gene sequence: CDR1 SQVTM, CDR2 ANQGSEA. This CDR3 contains 13 residues. Trimming at V came to 7 bases and at J to 3 bases, leaving 4 bases not matched to a gene. As DNA, the CDR3 is TGCAGCGCCTGGACAGGGTCTAATGAAAAACTGTTTTTT. Amino acids: CSAWTGSNEKLFF.

This clonotype showed up just a few times. The chain has TRBV29-1 and TRBJ1-2; no reliable D call. V lost 6 bases and J lost 6, with 11 bases in between. The CDR3 extends over 11 amino acids. Germline CDR1 and CDR2: SQVTM and ANQGSEA. The CDR3 reads CSVALRDGYTF. The CDR3 DNA is TGCAGCGTCGCATTGCGGGATGGCTACACCTTC.

The rearrangement links TRBV19 to TRBJ2-2; D is undetermined. Germline loops: CDR1 LNHDA, CDR2 SQIVND (reference sequence). Trimming stripped 4 bases from V and 3 bases from J, with 6 bases between. This CDR3 spans 13 amino acids. This CDR3 is CASSRIDTGELFF. DNA of the CDR3: TGTGCCAGTAGTAGGATTGACACCGGGGAGCTGTTTTTT. The full variable domain, its missing parts supplied by reference TRBV19 and TRBJ2-2, is DGGITQSPKYLFRKEGQNVTLSCEQNLNHDAMYWYRQDPGQGLRLIYYSQIVNDFQKGDIAEGYSVSREKKESFPLTVTSAQKNPTAFYLCASSRIDTGELFFGEGSRLTVL.

The chain employs TRBV6-6 and TRBJ2-5, with 13 bases that match TRBD2. The J call may be incorrect, as the DNA end agrees better with TRBJ2-7. The CDR3 has 14 residues. Germline-derived CDR1 and CDR2 are MNHNY and SVGAGI (reference sequence). CDR3 sequence (DNA): TGTGCCAGCACTATCAGACTAGCGGGAGGCGAGCAGTACTTC. Protein sequence: CASTIRLAGGEQYF.

V usage is TRBV20-1 and J usage is TRBJ2-3; no firm D call. The germline V gene encodes CDR1 DFQATT and CDR2 SNEGSKA (reference sequence). This CDR3 comprises 11 residues. V dropped 5 bases and J dropped 6 bases, with 9 bases sitting between them. CDR3 amino acids: CSAHFRDTQYF. In nucleotides, the CDR3 is TGCAGTGCTCACTTTAGGGATACGCAGTATTTT.

This clonotype has a single count. This sequence joins TRBV29-1 and TRBJ1-2, with D perhaps matching TRBD1 (5 bases). Germline values: CDR1 SQVTM, CDR2 ANQGSEA. V was cut by 0 bases and J by 4 bases, with 15 bases left in between. The length of the CDR3 is 15 residues. The CDR3 here is CSVEDMGDPIYGYTF. In DNA form, the CDR3 reads TGCAGCGTTGAAGACATGGGGGATCCGATCTATGGCTACACCTTC.

This clonotype was seen only once. The V and J genes are TRBV2 and TRBJ1-2; perhaps TRBD1 as D (5 bases). CDR3 length: 11 amino acids. Trimming left V 6 bases short and J 7 bases short, with 9 bases between. Germline values: CDR1 SNHLY, CDR2 FYNNEI. CDR3 amino acids: CASSAGSGYTF. The CDR3 DNA follows: TGTGCCAGCAGCGCAGGGAGTGGCTACACCTTC.

The chain uses TRBV5-1 and TRBJ2-3; 7 bases align to TRBD1. V shed 4 bases, J shed 2 bases, and the junction held 4 bases outside the gene matches. The CDR3 loop spans 14 amino acids. Per germline, CDR1 SGHRS and CDR2 YFSETQ. CDR3 coding DNA: TGCGCCAGCAGCCCGGGACAGACCACAGATACGCAGTATTTT. It codes for CASSPGQTTDTQYF.

This clonotype was seen a handful of times. The chain couples TRBV7-3 to TRBJ2-2; 9 bases fit TRBD2. V dropped 5 bases and J dropped 5; count of bases not matched to a gene: 9. The CDR3 spans 16 residues. Germline CDR1 SGHTA, CDR2 FQGTGA. CDR3 in DNA: TGTGCCAGCAGCCCCGGGCGGGGGGGTAGTACCGGGGAGCTGTTTTTT. Its protein product is CASSPGRGGSTGELFF. The whole variable domain, remainder taken from reference TRBV7-3 and TRBJ2-2, is GAGVSQTPSNKVTEKGKYVELRCDPISGHTALYWYRQSLGQGPEFLIYFQGTGAADDSGLPNDRFFAVRPEGSVSTLKIQRTERGDSAVYLCASSPGRGGSTGELFFGEGSRLTVL.

The CDR3 region has the DNA TGCGCCAGCAGCCAAGATAACGGAAACAACGTCCTGACTTTC. It translates to CASSQDNGNNVLTF. The chain recombines TRBV4-3 with TRBJ2-6; D gene uncertain. The germline V gene has CDR1 LGHNA and CDR2 YSLEER. V was clipped by 0 bases and J by 9 bases, with 9 bases between them. This CDR3 region has 14 residues.

This clonotype came up a few times. CDR3 loop: CASKATGEFGYTF. The DNA for the CDR3 is TGTGCCAGCAAAGCGACAGGGGAGTTTGGCTACACCTTC. This chain connects TRBV7-2 to TRBJ1-2; 8 nucleotides align to TRBD1. The V segment lost 7 bases and the J segment 7 bases; nucleotides outside the gene matches: 8. Germline V gives CDR1 SGHTA, CDR2 FQGNSA. The CDR3 length is 13 residues.

This clonotype was observed a few times. V is TRBV9 and J is TRBJ1-1, with 7 nucleotides matching TRBD1. CDR1 SGDLS and CDR2 YYNGEE come from the germline V gene. This CDR3 spans 14 amino acids. The ends lost 3 bases at V and 5 bases at J; junction bases unmatched: 7. The CDR3 DNA sequence: TGTGCCAGCAGCGGTTCTACAGGGGTGACTGAAGCTTTCTTT. Encoded protein: CASSGSTGVTEAFF.

This clonotype has a handful of counts. The chain has TRBV5-1 and TRBJ2-7, with TRBD1 as a possible D gene (6 bases). Trimming left V 7 bases short and J 0 bases short, with 11 bases between. Germline values: CDR1 SGHRS, CDR2 YFSETQ. This CDR3 is 13 amino acids long. In nucleotides, the CDR3 is TGCGCCAGCCGAACAGGGACCTCCTACGAGCAGTACTTC. This gives the protein CASRTGTSYEQYF.

V usage is TRBV12-3 or TRBV12-4 and J usage is TRBJ1-5; maybe TRBD1 (6 bases). The CDR3 is made up of 15 amino acids. The ends were cut back, 7 bases at V and 4 bases at J, with 17 bases in the middle. The CDR3 spells CASTEGTQYNQPQHF. CDR3 bases: TGTGCCAGCACCGAGGGGACACAGTATAATCAGCCCCAGCATTTT.

There are a few counts of this clonotype. The gene calls are TRBV3-1 and TRBJ1-2, with no clear D. The CDR3 runs to 13 residues. Trimming removed 0 bases from V and 2 bases from J, with 4 bases in between. CDR1 LGHDT and CDR2 YNNKEL come from the germline V gene (reference sequence). CDR3 bases: TGTGCCAGCAGCCAAGACCAGAACTATGGCTACACCTTC. Translating it yields CASSQDQNYGYTF.

This clonotype was seen only a few times. The chain employs TRBV6-6 and TRBJ2-3; maybe TRBD2 (5 bases). This CDR3 contains 15 residues. V gave up 5 bases and J gave up 5 bases, with 17 bases separating them. Germline V CDR1 and CDR2: MNHNY, SVGAGI (reference sequence). The CDR3 protein is CASSRANRGIDTQYF. The CDR3 DNA sequence: TGTGCCAGCAGTCGGGCTAACCGAGGGATAGATACGCAGTATTTT.

There are a few counts of this clonotype. The chain recombines TRBV2 with TRBJ1-5; D is possibly TRBD1 (6 bases). Trimming shortened V by 8 bases and J by 2 bases, and 13 bases separated the two germline ends. Germline V gene data show CDR1 as SNHLY and CDR2 as FYNNEI. The CDR3 has 14 residues. DNA of the CDR3: TGTGCCAGCTCGGAGGGACACCGCAATCAGCCCCAGCATTTT. The encoded protein is CASSEGHRNQPQHF. Looking up the rest from reference TRBV2 and TRBJ1-5 gives the full variable domain: EPEVTQTPSHQVTQMGQEVILRCVPISNHLYFYWYRQILGQKVEFLVSFYNNEISEKSEIFDDQFSVERPDGSNFTLKIRSTKLEDSAMYFCASSEGHRNQPQHFGDGTRLSIL.

Turning to this clonotype: Relative to the germline gene, one junction end is altered; a read error may explain this. The V gene is TRBV29-1, the J gene TRBJ2-3, with 8 bases lining up with TRBD2. Germline CDR1 reads SQVTM; CDR2 reads ANQGSEA. The CDR3 runs to 13 residues. CDR3 region: CSVNGRVTGTQYF. The CDR3 DNA reads as TGCAGCGTTAACGGGAGGGTCACAGGTACGCAGTATTTT.

This chain joins TRBV12-5 and TRBJ2-2; 10 nucleotides line up with TRBD1. The CDR3 runs 14 residues. V was clipped by 6 bases and J by 6 bases; unmatched bases: 4. The V gene's germline CDR1 is LGHNT and CDR2 FRNRAP. The CDR3 DNA reads as TGTGCTAGTGGACCCGGACAGGGGGCCGGGGAGCTGTTTTTT. It translates to CASGPGQGAGELFF.

The V call is TRBV27, the J call TRBJ2-1, with D perhaps TRBD2 (6 bases). Trimming cost V 4 bases and J 5 bases, with 9 bases left between them. This CDR3 is 13 amino acids long. From germline, CDR1 is MNHEY and CDR2 SMNVEV (reference sequence). CDR3 region: CASSSGLNNEQFF. CDR3 DNA: TGTGCCAGCAGTTCGGGACTTAACAATGAGCAGTTCTTC.

The V gene is TRBV5-1, the J gene TRBJ2-2, with D possibly TRBD1 on 5 matching bases. V dropped 0 bases and J dropped 4 bases, with 10 bases sitting between them. CDR1 SGHRS and CDR2 YFSETQ come from the germline V gene. The CDR3 runs to 15 residues. CDR3 loop: CASSLVGAATGELFF. The DNA of the CDR3 is TGCGCCAGCAGCTTGGTAGGGGCTGCCACCGGGGAGCTGTTTTTT.

This sequence joins TRBV18 and TRBJ2-1; 9 nucleotides line up with TRBD2. CDR1 is KGHSH, CDR2 LQKENI, per germline. V shed 0 bases, J shed 6 bases, and the junction held 6 bases outside the gene matches. The CDR3 consists of 16 residues. CDR3: CASSPPGGRALNEQFF. The CDR3 region has the DNA TGTGCCAGCTCACCACCGGGCGGGAGGGCCCTCAATGAGCAGTTCTTC.

This clonotype occurred once. Since a much larger clone is just one base distant, this may be a read error. CDR3 protein: CASKPRLAGGGEQYF. The CDR3 DNA is TGTGCCAGCAAACCACGTCTAGCGGGAGGAGGAGAGCAGTACTTC. The V and J genes are TRBV28 and TRBJ2-7; 11 bases line up with TRBD2. Trimming removed 7 bases from V and 7 bases from J; junction bases left unmatched: 12. Germline-derived CDR1 and CDR2 are MDHEN and SYDVKM. The CDR3 consists of 15 residues.

This clonotype was seen only a few times. This chain joins TRBV20-1 and TRBJ2-1; no clear D gene. The CDR3 runs 13 residues. V was shortened by 3 bases and J by 3 bases, with 9 bases between the two germline ends. Germline assignment: CDR1 DFQATT and CDR2 SNEGSKA (reference sequence). The CDR3 sequence: CSASIVSYNEQFF. CDR3 nucleotides: TGCAGTGCTAGCATTGTCAGCTACAATGAGCAGTTCTTC.

J is TRBJ1-2 and V is TRBV27; TRBD1 is a possible D gene (5 bases). The germline V and J ends were trimmed by 0 bases and 4 bases, with 12 bases remaining between them. The CDR3 runs 15 residues. Germline CDR1 is MNHEY and CDR2 is SMNVEV (reference sequence). CDR3 in amino acids: CASSLSVAGTYGYTF. The CDR3 DNA is TGTGCCAGCAGTTTATCAGTAGCAGGGACCTATGGCTACACCTTC.